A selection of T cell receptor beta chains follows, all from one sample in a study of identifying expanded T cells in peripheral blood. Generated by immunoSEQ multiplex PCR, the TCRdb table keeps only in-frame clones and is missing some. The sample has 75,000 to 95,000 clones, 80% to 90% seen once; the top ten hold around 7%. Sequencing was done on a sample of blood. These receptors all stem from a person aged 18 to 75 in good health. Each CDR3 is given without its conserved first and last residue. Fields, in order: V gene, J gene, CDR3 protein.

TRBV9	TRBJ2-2	ASSVGGPDTGELF
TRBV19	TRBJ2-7	ASSIQGRASEQY
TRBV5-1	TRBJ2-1	ASSTTGEGEQF
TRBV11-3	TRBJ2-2	ASSLVAGRTGELF
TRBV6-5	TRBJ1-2	ASRGWAGQSGYT
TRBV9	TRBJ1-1	ASSVGGELNTEAF
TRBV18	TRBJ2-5	ASSQGLAGVYQETQY
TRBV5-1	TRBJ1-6	ASRATGTDNSPLH
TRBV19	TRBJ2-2	ASSWFGRANTGELF
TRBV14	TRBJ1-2	ASSRDNSNYGYT
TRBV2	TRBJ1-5	ASSATGFSNQPQH
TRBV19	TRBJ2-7	ASTVRHELAYEQY
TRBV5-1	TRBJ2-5	ASSPGTSGVQETQY
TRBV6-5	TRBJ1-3	ASSSRVLSGNTIY
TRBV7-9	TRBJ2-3	ASSLGQTRAFTDTQY
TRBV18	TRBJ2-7	ASSPGAGGTYEQY
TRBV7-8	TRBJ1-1	ASSTQENTEAF
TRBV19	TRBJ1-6	ASSIGRQGSSPLH
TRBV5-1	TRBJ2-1	ASSYDRGTDEQF
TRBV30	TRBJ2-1	AWIPGRAYNEQF
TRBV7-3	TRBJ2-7	ASSLAGGISYEQY
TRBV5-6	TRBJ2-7	ASSLDSGYEQY
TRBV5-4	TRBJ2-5	ASSLDFKGETQY
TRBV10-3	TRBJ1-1	AIRTGTGAPNTEAF
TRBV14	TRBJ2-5	ASSPGLVGRETQY
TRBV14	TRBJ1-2	ASRRGGWGDGYT
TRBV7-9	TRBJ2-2	ASSLDGDPGELF
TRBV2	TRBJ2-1	ASSEQIAAYNEQF
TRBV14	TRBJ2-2	ASSQTRDRESSYYNTGELF
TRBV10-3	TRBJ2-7	AISDGYGSSYEQY
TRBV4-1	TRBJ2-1	ASSSSGTVRNEQF
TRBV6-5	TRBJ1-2	ASSRGSNYGYT
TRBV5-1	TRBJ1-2	ASSQGDANYGYT
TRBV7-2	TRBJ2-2	ASNKLAANTGELF
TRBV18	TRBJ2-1	ASSPYIAGPGNEQF
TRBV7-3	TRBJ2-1	ASSSGTEQF
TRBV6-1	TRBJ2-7	ASTMDKYYEQY
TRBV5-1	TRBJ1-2	ASSLSWGRKGYGYT
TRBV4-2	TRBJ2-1	ASSQDRVGSEQF
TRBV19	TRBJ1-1	ASSKDRNTEAF
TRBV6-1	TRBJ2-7	ASSVDQTYEQY
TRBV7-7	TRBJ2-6	ASSSKIAGGPFGANVLT
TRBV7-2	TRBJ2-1	ASSLARGLGRTRDNEQF
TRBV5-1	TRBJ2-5	ASSGQGNQETQY
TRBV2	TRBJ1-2	ASRKGQGVNGYT
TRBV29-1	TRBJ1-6	SAKTGFGANSPLH
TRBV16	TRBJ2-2	ASSQSMANTGELF
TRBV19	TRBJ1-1	ASRQNQAF
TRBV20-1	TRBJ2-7	SARANYEQY
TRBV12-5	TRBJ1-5	ASAPPGIRNQPQH
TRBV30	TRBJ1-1	AWEPGQGNSGTF
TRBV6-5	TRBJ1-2	ASSYQAFYGYT
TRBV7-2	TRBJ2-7	ASSPTGAYEQY
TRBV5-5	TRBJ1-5	ASSLQGVDQPQH
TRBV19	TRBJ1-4	ASRMGGTGNEKLF
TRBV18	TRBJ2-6	ASSLGQVSGANVLT
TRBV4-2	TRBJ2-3	ASSQGDTDTQY